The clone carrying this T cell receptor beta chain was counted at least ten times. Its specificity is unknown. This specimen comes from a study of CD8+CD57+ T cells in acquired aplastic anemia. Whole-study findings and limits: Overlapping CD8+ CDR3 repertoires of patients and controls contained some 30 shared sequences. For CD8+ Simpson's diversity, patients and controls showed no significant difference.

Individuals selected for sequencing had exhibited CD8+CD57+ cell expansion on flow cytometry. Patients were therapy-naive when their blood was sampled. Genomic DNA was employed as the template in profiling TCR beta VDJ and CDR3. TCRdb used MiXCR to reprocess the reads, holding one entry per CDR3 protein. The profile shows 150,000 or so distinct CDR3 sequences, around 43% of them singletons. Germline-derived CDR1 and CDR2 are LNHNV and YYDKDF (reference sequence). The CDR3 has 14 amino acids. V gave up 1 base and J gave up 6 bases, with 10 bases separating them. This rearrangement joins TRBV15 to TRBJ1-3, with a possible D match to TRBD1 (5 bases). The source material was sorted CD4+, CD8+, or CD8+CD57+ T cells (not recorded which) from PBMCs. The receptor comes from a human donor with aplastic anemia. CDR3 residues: CATSRVGGVNTIYF. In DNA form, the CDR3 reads TGTGCCACCAGCAGAGTGGGGGGTGTAAACACCATATATTTT.